Listed here are 21 T cell receptor beta chains from one sample, sequenced in a study of cytotoxic CD8 clonotypes in ibrutinib-treated CLL. Using immunoSEQ multiplex PCR, the repertoire was profiled, and TCRdb retains in-frame clones only, with some absent. This sample has 130,000 or so clones, with around four fifths found just once. The input for sequencing was PBMCs, taken after 24 months of ibrutinib treatment. The receptor set was obtained from a human donor with chronic lymphocytic leukemia.

This sequence joins TRBV5-6 and TRBJ1-2; D perhaps matches TRBD1 (5 bases). The CDR3 has 16 residues. The ends were cut back, 0 bases at V and 4 bases at J, with 16 bases in the middle. CDR1 is SGHDT, CDR2 YYEEEE, per germline. CDR3 protein: CASSLGKSGIGYGYTF. The CDR3, as DNA: TGTGCCAGCAGCTTGGGAAAATCAGGGATAGGCTATGGCTACACCTTC.

The J gene is TRBJ2-2, the V gene TRBV7-2; D possibly uses TRBD1 or TRBD2 (5 bases each). The CDR3 runs 16 residues. Trimming removed 5 bases from V and 1 base from J, with 14 bases in between. Germline V gives CDR1 SGHTA, CDR2 FQGNSA. The CDR3 reads CASSPRGRRNTGELFF. In DNA, the CDR3 is TGTGCCAGCAGCCCGAGGGGCAGGAGGAACACCGGGGAGCTGTTTTTT.

This clone appeared many times. The rearrangement joins TRBV9 to TRBJ1-2; TRBD1 matches 7 bases. Germline V gene lookup returns CDR1 SGDLS and CDR2 YYNGEE. This CDR3 region has 16 residues. V shed 3 bases and J 1 base; nucleotides not matched to a gene: 9. This CDR3 is CASSASRGEVNYGYTF. DNA of the CDR3: TGTGCCAGCAGCGCCTCCAGGGGGGAGGTTAACTATGGCTACACCTTC.

V gene TRBV6-5 combines with J gene TRBJ2-3; D is possibly TRBD1 or TRBD2 (5 bases each). The germline V gene has CDR1 MNHEY and CDR2 SVGAGI. The CDR3 has 15 residues. V dropped 6 bases and J dropped 2 bases, with 15 bases sitting between them. CDR3 nucleotide sequence: TGTGCCAGCAGACCCAAGGTGGGACCCACAGATACGCAGTATTTT. It encodes CASRPKVGPTDTQYF.

This clone was detected only once. This chain uses TRBV7-9 with TRBJ1-6; weak D call: TRBD1 (5 bases). The CDR3 is 15 amino acids. Germline V CDR1 and CDR2: SEHNR, FQNEAQ (reference sequence). V was shortened by 0 bases and J by 6 bases, with 9 bases between the two germline ends. The CDR3 nucleotides are TGTGCCAGCAGCTTAGCCGGGGGGTCTAATTCACCCCTCCACTTT. It yields the protein CASSLAGGSNSPLHF.

The V gene is TRBV30, the J gene TRBJ1-1; 12 bases match TRBD1. Germline V gene data show CDR1 as GTSNPN and CDR2 as SVGIG (reference sequence). The ends lost 5 bases at V and 7 bases at J; junction bases unmatched: 8. This CDR3 has 14 amino acids. This CDR3 reads CAWGTGGGRVEAFF. CDR3 DNA: TGTGCCTGGGGGACAGGGGGCGGACGAGTTGAAGCTTTCTTT.

This clone was picked up a small number of times. The chain links TRBV9 to TRBJ2-3; the match to TRBD1 covers 7 bases. Unmatched junction bases numbered 2, after V lost 1 base and J lost 0 bases. In germline, CDR1 is SGDLS, CDR2 YYNGEE. The CDR3 spans 15 residues. CDR3 in amino acids: CASSVWDSSTDTQYF. The CDR3 region has the DNA TGTGCCAGCAGCGTATGGGACAGCAGCACAGATACGCAGTATTTT. Drawing the rest from reference TRBV9 and TRBJ2-3, the complete variable domain is DSGVTQTPKHLITATGQRVTLRCSPRSGDLSVYWYQQSLDQGLQFLIQYYNGEERAKGNILERFSAQQFPDLHSELNLSSLELGDSALYFCASSVWDSSTDTQYFGPGTRLTVL.

The chain is built from TRBV5-8 and TRBJ1-2; 7 bases are a match to TRBD1. The CDR3 consists of 14 residues. Germline CDR1 and CDR2: SGHTS and YDEGEE. V was clipped by 4 bases and J by 4 bases; unmatched bases: 7. The CDR3 DNA reads as TGTGCCAGCAGCGGCCCGGGACAGAGCTATGGCTACACCTTC. Encoded protein: CASSGPGQSYGYTF.

The V gene is TRBV27, the J gene TRBJ1-1; D unresolved. The length of the CDR3 is 15 residues. In germline, CDR1 is MNHEY, CDR2 SMNVEV (reference sequence). V was cut by 0 bases and J by 1 base, with 9 bases left in between. CDR3 DNA: TGTGCCAGCAGTTTATCTTCGGCAACGAACACTGAAGCTTTCTTT. Translating it yields CASSLSSATNTEAFF.

The gene calls are TRBV10-2 and TRBJ2-3; 10 nucleotides line up with TRBD2. V lost 2 bases and J lost 3; bases outside the gene matches: 8. The CDR3 has 17 residues. The germline V gene encodes CDR1 WSHSY and CDR2 SAAADI. The CDR3 here is CASSEIWPSGGTDTQYF. In DNA, the CDR3 is TGCGCCAGCAGTGAGATATGGCCTAGCGGGGGAACAGATACGCAGTATTTT.

CDR3 in DNA: TGTGCCAGCAGCCCAACTAGCGCCAGTGAGCAGTTCTTC. This translates into CASSPTSASEQFF. V and J are TRBV7-2 and TRBJ2-1, with 7 positions matching TRBD2. The CDR3 covers 13 residues. Trimming removed 5 bases from V and 9 bases from J; junction bases left unmatched: 7. In germline, CDR1 is SGHTA, CDR2 FQGNSA.

The chain joins TRBV7-9 to TRBJ2-7; D ambiguous. The CDR3 sequence is 12 residues long. V lost 3 bases to trimming and J lost 3 bases, with 6 bases between them. The germline V gene has CDR1 SEHNR and CDR2 FQNEAQ (reference sequence). CDR3 residues: CASSFGDYEQYF. The DNA of the CDR3 is TGTGCCAGCAGCTTTGGAGACTACGAGCAGTACTTC. The whole variable domain, filled in from reference TRBV7-9 and TRBJ2-7, reads DTGVSQNPRHKITKRGQNVTFRCDPISEHNRLYWYRQTLGQGPEFLTYFQNEAQLEKSRLLSDRFSAERPKGSFSTLEIQRTEQGDSAMYLCASSFGDYEQYFGPGTRLTVT.

The V and J genes are TRBV11-1 and TRBJ2-5; 7 nucleotides agree with TRBD2. CDR3 length equals 16 residues. Germline assignment: CDR1 SGHAT and CDR2 FQDESV (reference sequence). Germline trimming cut 5 bases from V and 5 bases from J; bases unmatched to any gene: 14. CDR3 nucleotide sequence: TGTGCCAGCAGCCCAGGCTGGGAGGGTTGGAGGGAGACCCAGTACTTC. Translated, it gives CASSPGWEGWRETQYF.

The chain combines TRBV5-1 with TRBJ1-6, with D perhaps TRBD1 (6 bases). CDR1 is SGHRS and CDR2 is YFSETQ in the germline V gene. This CDR3 is 14 amino acids long. Trimming left V 4 bases short and J 9 bases short, with 14 bases between. The chain's CDR3 is CASSDRPSGSPLHF. Written as DNA, the CDR3 is TGCGCCAGCAGCGACAGGCCGTCTGGTTCACCCCTCCACTTT.

The chain recombines TRBV11-2 with TRBJ2-7, with 9 bases aligning to TRBD2. The ends lost 5 bases at V and 0 bases at J; junction bases unmatched: 5. The CDR3 runs 15 residues. CDR1 is SGHAT and CDR2 is FQNNGV in the germline V gene. This CDR3 is CASSPGLANSYEQYF. CDR3 bases: TGTGCCAGCAGCCCAGGACTAGCGAACTCCTACGAGCAGTACTTC. Full variable domain (missing parts from reference TRBV11-2 and TRBJ2-7): EAGVAQSPRYKIIEKRQSVAFWCNPISGHATLYWYQQILGQGPKLLIQFQNNGVVDDSQLPKDRFSAERLKGVDSTLKIQPAKLEDSAVYLCASSPGLANSYEQYFGPGTRLTVT.

The CDR3 bases are TGTGCCAGCAAGGCGGGAGGGACCTACGAGCAGTACTTC. It translates to CASKAGGTYEQYF. The chain carries TRBV2 and TRBJ2-7; 9 positions agree with TRBD2. V dropped 7 bases and J dropped 2; count of bases not matched to a gene: 3. The CDR3 has 13 amino acids. Germline CDR1 and CDR2: SNHLY and FYNNEI.

The chain has TRBV2 and TRBJ1-5, with a weak D call TRBD1 (6 bases). V gave up 7 bases and J gave up 2 bases, with 15 bases separating them. Per germline, CDR1 SNHLY and CDR2 FYNNEI. The CDR3 is 15 amino acids. The CDR3 here is CASTAGVMGNQPQHF. CDR3 DNA: TGTGCCAGCACCGCAGGGGTTATGGGCAATCAGCCCCAGCATTTT.

The chain has TRBV29-1 and TRBJ1-3; D is unclear. V dropped 0 bases and J dropped 0 bases, with 6 bases sitting between them. The CDR3 is made up of 14 amino acids. Looked up from germline, CDR1 is SQVTM and CDR2 is ANQGSEA. The CDR3 coding sequence is TGCAGCGTTGAAGAGGTGGGCTCTGGAAACACCATATATTTT. This gives the protein CSVEEVGSGNTIYF.

In this sample, this clone turned up once. The genes are TRBV4-1 and TRBJ2-2, with TRBD2 matching over 8 bases. The ends lost 2 bases at V and 0 bases at J; junction bases unmatched: 2. Germline values: CDR1 MGHRA, CDR2 YSYEKL. CDR3 length equals 16 residues. The CDR3 loop reads CASSQSGGANTGELFF. The DNA for the CDR3 is TGCGCCAGCAGCCAAAGCGGGGGAGCGAACACCGGGGAGCTGTTTTTT.

The chain has TRBV6-1 and TRBJ2-7; D perhaps matches TRBD1 (5 bases). CDR1 and CDR2 from the germline V gene are MNHNS and SASEGT. CDR3 length equals 15 residues. Trimming shortened V by 4 bases and J by 1 base, and 14 bases separated the two germline ends. DNA of the CDR3: TGTGCCAGCAGTGCCCGACAGACCCCTTCCTACGAGCAGTACTTC. Its protein is CASSARQTPSYEQYF.

The chain recombines TRBV4-2 with TRBJ1-2; 7 nucleotides align to TRBD1. Germline assignment: CDR1 LGHNA and CDR2 YNFKEQ. There are 14 residues in the CDR3. Losses at the gene ends were 4 bases for V and 8 bases for J; bases not matched to a gene: 10. The CDR3 reads CASSPTQGGEGYTF. CDR3 nucleotides: TGTGCCAGCAGCCCCACCCAGGGGGGGGAAGGCTACACCTTC.